These T cell receptor beta chains were read from a single sample in a study of blood T cell repertoires in COVID-19. Generated by immunoSEQ multiplex PCR, the TCRdb table keeps only in-frame clones and is missing some. Of roughly 95,000 clones listed, 75% to 85% are singletons. Sample: peripheral blood. The receptors were sampled from a man between 60 and 70 years old with acute or convalescent COVID-19. Both conserved end residues are part of each CDR3. The D gene is left open where the match is weak. Where a row states a size, it is once, few, many or the class of an expanded clone; other rows omit it.

J gene	D gene	V gene	clone size	CDR3 DNA	CDR3 protein
TRBJ2-1	NA	TRBV7-3	NA	TGTGCCAGCAGCCCACAGGGTCCAAATGAGCAGTTCTTC	CASSPQGPNEQFF
TRBJ2-6	TRBD1	TRBV19	NA	TGTGCCAGTAGTCGAAGGACAGGGACTTTCTCTGGGGCCAACGTCCTGACTTTC	CASSRRTGTFSGANVLTF
TRBJ2-3	NA	TRBV9	NA	TGTGCCAGCAGCGTAGTGGACAGCGATTATACGCAGTATTTT	CASSVVDSDYTQYF
TRBJ1-6	NA	TRBV18	NA	TGTGCCAGCTCACCTTCAGGGGCGAATAATTCACCCCTCCACTTT	CASSPSGANNSPLHF
TRBJ1-1	NA	TRBV12-3/TRBV12-4	NA	TGTGCCAGCAGTCAGGGTCAGAGAACTGAAGCTTTCTTT	CASSQGQRTEAFF
TRBJ2-1	TRBD2	TRBV19	NA	TGTGCCAGTAGTACCTTTGGGGGACTAGTAGACAATGAGCAGTTCTTC	CASSTFGGLVDNEQFF
TRBJ2-1	TRBD1	TRBV6-5	NA	TGTGCCAGCAGTACAGGGGTCGGGGAGCAGTTCTTC	CASSTGVGEQFF
TRBJ1-1	NA	TRBV19	NA	TGTGCCAGTATCCGACCCAACGCGGAAACTGAAGCTTTCTTT	CASIRPNAETEAFF
TRBJ1-1	NA	TRBV6-5	NA	TGTGCCAGCAGAACTGACACTGAAGCTTTCTTT	CASRTDTEAFF
TRBJ2-1	TRBD2	TRBV7-9	NA	TGTGCCAGCAGCTTAGGTGGGACTAGCGGGATTAGGGGCAATGAGCAGTTCTTC	CASSLGGTSGIRGNEQFF
TRBJ2-4	TRBD2	TRBV11-3	NA	TGTGCCAGCAGCCCGGGACTAGCGGGGCTGTACTTC	CASSPGLAGLYF
TRBJ2-1	NA	TRBV27	NA	TGTGCCAGCAGTTTACAGTCGGCGGCGTATGAGCAGTTCTTC	CASSLQSAAYEQFF
TRBJ1-2	NA	TRBV30	NA	TGTGCCTGGGCGGACAGCTATGGCTACACCTTC	CAWADSYGYTF
TRBJ1-1	NA	TRBV21-1	NA	TGTGCCAGCAGCAATTGGAGGAGGGGCCGGAACACTGAAGCTTTCTTT	CASSNWRRGRNTEAFF
TRBJ2-2	TRBD2	TRBV7-3	few	TGTGCCAGCAGCCTCGGTGGAGCGGGGGGGAAGGAGCTGTTTTTT	CASSLGGAGGKELFF
TRBJ1-2	NA	TRBV13	NA	TGTGCCAGCAGCCTTCGAGGGGGCTACACCTTC	CASSLRGGYTF
TRBJ2-5	TRBD2	TRBV7-9	once	TGTGCCAGCAGCTTACCGGGACTACGCTACCAAGAGACCCAGTACTTC	CASSLPGLRYQETQYF
TRBJ2-3	TRBD2	TRBV11-2	NA	TGTGCCAGCAGCCAGGGACGCGGGGGGCTCACAGATACGCAGTATTTT	CASSQGRGGLTDTQYF
TRBJ1-4	NA	TRBV5-1	NA	TGCGCCAGCAGCACCGCCGGGTCGGTTAGGGAAAAACTGTTTTTT	CASSTAGSVREKLFF
TRBJ1-1	TRBD1	TRBV3-1/TRBV3-2	few	TGTGCCAGCAGCCAAGACCTCGGACAGGGAAGGAACACTGAAGCTTTCTTT	CASSQDLGQGRNTEAFF
TRBJ1-1	NA	TRBV7-6	NA	TGTGCCAGCAGCTTATCAGGGATGAACACTGAAGCTTTCTTT	CASSLSGMNTEAFF
TRBJ2-3	TRBD2	TRBV4-3	NA	TGCGCCAGCAGCCAAGTGTCTAGCGGGGCCCGGGGAGATACGCAGTATTTT	CASSQVSSGARGDTQYF
TRBJ2-2	TRBD2	TRBV25-1	NA	TGTGCCAGCAGTGAACCTAGCGGGAGGGTCGGCGGGGAGCTGTTTTTT	CASSEPSGRVGGELFF
TRBJ2-3	TRBD2	TRBV4-1	NA	TGCGCCAGCAGCCAAGGGACTAGCGGGAGTAACACAGATACGCAGTATTTT	CASSQGTSGSNTDTQYF
TRBJ1-1	NA	TRBV4-2	NA	TGTGCCAGCAGCCAAATGGCGGGGACCAAGAACACTGAAGCTTTCTTT	CASSQMAGTKNTEAFF
TRBJ2-2	NA	TRBV27	NA	TGTGCCAGCAGTTTATATCCGGGAGCTGTGCCCGGGGAGCTGTTTTTT	CASSLYPGAVPGELFF
TRBJ2-1	TRBD1	TRBV12-3/TRBV12-4	NA	TGTGCCAGCAGTCGTCGACAGGGAGAGGAGCAGTTCTTC	CASSRRQGEEQFF
TRBJ1-2	NA	TRBV29-1	NA	TGCAGCGCCACGGGTGGCAGTTCTAACTATGGCTACACCTTC	CSATGGSSNYGYTF
TRBJ1-3	NA	TRBV5-4	NA	TGTGCCAGCAGCTTGGGGGGCGCCAACCCATCTGGAAACACCATATATTTT	CASSLGGANPSGNTIYF
TRBJ2-1	TRBD2	TRBV7-9	NA	TGTGCCAGCAGCTACCTAGCGGGAGGGGGTGAGCAGTTCTTC	CASSYLAGGGEQFF
TRBJ2-3	TRBD2	TRBV19	NA	TGTGCCAGTAGTGGAGGACTAGCGGGGGCTATCCACAAGAATACGCAGTATTTT	CASSGGLAGAIHKNTQYF
TRBJ2-5	NA	TRBV14	NA	TGTGCCAGCAGCCAAGGTTGGACAGAAGCCTCAGGGGTGTATCTTTGGGAGACCCAGTACTTC	CASSQGWTEASGVYLWETQYF
TRBJ2-6	TRBD1	TRBV5-8	few	TGTGCCAGCAGCTCTACCGGGACAGGGGGTGCCGGTGGGGCCAACGTCCTGACTTTC	CASSSTGTGGAGGANVLTF
TRBJ1-4	TRBD1	TRBV5-1	NA	TGCGCCAGCAGCTCAACAGGGGGCGCTTGGGAAAAACTGTTTTTT	CASSSTGGAWEKLFF
TRBJ1-1	NA	TRBV11-3	NA	TGTGCCAGCAGGGCCCCCGCCGGGGTCACTGAAGCTTTCTTT	CASRAPAGVTEAFF
TRBJ2-1	NA	TRBV19	NA	TGTGCCAGTAGTATCCCTCGTCCGGGAATTGGTGAGCAGTTCTTC	CASSIPRPGIGEQFF
TRBJ2-1	NA	TRBV6-1	few	TGTGCCAGCAGTGAGGCGGGGAGCTCCTACAATGAGCAGTTCTTC	CASSEAGSSYNEQFF
TRBJ1-2	NA	TRBV3-1/TRBV3-2	NA	TGTGCCAGCAGCCAACCTCCCCCGAGGGCAGCTAACTATGGCTACACCTTC	CASSQPPPRAANYGYTF
TRBJ1-1	NA	TRBV27	few	TGTGCCAGCAGTTTCCTTAGGCGGAGCGCTGAAGCTTTCTTT	CASSFLRRSAEAFF
TRBJ1-6	TRBD1	TRBV30	NA	TGTGCCTGGGGACGACAGGGGGGCTCACCCCTCCACTTT	CAWGRQGGSPLHF
TRBJ2-5	NA	TRBV12-3/TRBV12-4	NA	TGTGCCAGCAGTCTGGGACTCCAAGAGACCCAGTACTTC	CASSLGLQETQYF
TRBJ2-2	TRBD2	TRBV24-1	NA	TGTGCCACCAGTGATTTAGCGGGAGGAACCGGGGAGCTGTTTTTT	CATSDLAGGTGELFF
TRBJ2-3	NA	TRBV5-1	NA	TGCGCCAGCAGCTTTCTCGGCACAGATACGCAGTATTTT	CASSFLGTDTQYF
TRBJ1-4	TRBD1	TRBV4-1	NA	TGCGCCAGCAGCCAGGCGACCCGGGACAGGAATGAAAAACTGTTTTTT	CASSQATRDRNEKLFF
TRBJ1-1	TRBD1	TRBV2	few	TGTGCCAGTCGACAGGGGCCAACTGAAGCTTTCTTT	CASRQGPTEAFF
TRBJ1-3	NA	TRBV14	once	TGTGCCAGCAGCCAGGCTCTAGCGGCTGGAAACACCATATATTTT	CASSQALAAGNTIYF
TRBJ2-1	TRBD2	TRBV6-2/TRBV6-3	NA	TGTGCCAGCAGTTACCTCCGCGGGAGGGCGAATGAGCAGTTCTTC	CASSYLRGRANEQFF